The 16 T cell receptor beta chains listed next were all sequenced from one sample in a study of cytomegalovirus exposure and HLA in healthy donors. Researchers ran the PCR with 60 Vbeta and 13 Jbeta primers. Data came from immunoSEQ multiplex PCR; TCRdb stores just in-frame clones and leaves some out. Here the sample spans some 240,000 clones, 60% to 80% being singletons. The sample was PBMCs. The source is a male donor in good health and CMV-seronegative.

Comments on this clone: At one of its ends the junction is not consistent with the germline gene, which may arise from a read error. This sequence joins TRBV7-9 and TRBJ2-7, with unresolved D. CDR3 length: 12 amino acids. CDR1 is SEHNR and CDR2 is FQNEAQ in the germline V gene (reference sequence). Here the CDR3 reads CSSSPSSYEQYF. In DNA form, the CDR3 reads TGTTCCAGCAGCCCGAGCTCCTACGAGCAGTACTTC.

Written as DNA, the CDR3 is TGTGCCAGCAGCGTAGGGGGGAACACTGAAGCTTTCTTT. Its protein product is CASSVGGNTEAFF. The rearrangement uses TRBV5-4 and TRBJ1-1; D may be TRBD1 (6 bases). Looked up from germline, CDR1 is SGHNT and CDR2 is YYREEE (reference sequence). The germline V and J ends were trimmed by 4 bases and 1 base, with 8 bases remaining between them. The length of the CDR3 is 13 residues.

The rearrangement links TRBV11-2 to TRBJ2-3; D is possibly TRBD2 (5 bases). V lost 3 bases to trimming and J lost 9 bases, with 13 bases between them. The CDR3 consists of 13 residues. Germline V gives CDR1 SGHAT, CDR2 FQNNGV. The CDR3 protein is CASSFTSGGTQYF. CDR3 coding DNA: TGTGCCAGCAGCTTCACATCGGGCGGGACGCAGTATTTT.

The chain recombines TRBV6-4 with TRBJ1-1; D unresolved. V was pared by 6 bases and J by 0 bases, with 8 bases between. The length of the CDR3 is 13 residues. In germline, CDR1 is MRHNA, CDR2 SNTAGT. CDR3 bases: TGTGCCAGCAGGGAGGGCCTGAACACTGAAGCTTTCTTT. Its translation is CASREGLNTEAFF.

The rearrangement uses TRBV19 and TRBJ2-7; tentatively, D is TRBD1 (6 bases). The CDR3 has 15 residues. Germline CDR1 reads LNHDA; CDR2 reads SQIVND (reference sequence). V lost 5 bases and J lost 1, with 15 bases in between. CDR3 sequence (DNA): TGTGCCAGTAGTCCCGGGACAAGGGGATCCTACGAGCAGTACTTC. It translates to CASSPGTRGSYEQYF.

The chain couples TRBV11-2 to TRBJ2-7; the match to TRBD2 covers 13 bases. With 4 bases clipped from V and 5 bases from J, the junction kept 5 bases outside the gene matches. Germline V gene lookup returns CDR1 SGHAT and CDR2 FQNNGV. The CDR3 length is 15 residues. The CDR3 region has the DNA TGTGCCAGCAGCTCCGGGACTAGCGGGACCCACGAGCAGTACTTC. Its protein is CASSSGTSGTHEQYF.

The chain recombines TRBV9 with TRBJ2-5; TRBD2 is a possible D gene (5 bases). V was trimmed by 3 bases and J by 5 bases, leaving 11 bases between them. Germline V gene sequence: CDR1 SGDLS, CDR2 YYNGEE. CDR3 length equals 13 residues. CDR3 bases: TGTGCCAGCAGCGGGACCCCGGGGGAGACCCAGTACTTC. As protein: CASSGTPGETQYF.

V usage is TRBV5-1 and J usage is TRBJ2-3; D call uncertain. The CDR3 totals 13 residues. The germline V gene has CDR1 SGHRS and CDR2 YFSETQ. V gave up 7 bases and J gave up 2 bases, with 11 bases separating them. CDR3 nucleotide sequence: TGCGCCAGCCAACAAACCGTCACAGATACGCAGTATTTT. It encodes CASQQTVTDTQYF.

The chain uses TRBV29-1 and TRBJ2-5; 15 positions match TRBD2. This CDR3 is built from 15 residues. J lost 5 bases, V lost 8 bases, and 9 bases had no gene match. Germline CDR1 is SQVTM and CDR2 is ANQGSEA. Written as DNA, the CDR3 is TGCAGCTCCTGGACTAGCGGGAGGGCCGGGGAGACCCAGTACTTC. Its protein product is CSSWTSGRAGETQYF.

CDR3 sequence (DNA): TGCGCCAGCAGCCAAGAACAGGGGGTAACTGAAGCTTTCTTT. It yields the protein CASSQEQGVTEAFF. The chain recombines TRBV4-1 with TRBJ1-1, with TRBD1 matching 8 bases. V was pared by 0 bases and J by 5 bases, with 2 bases of the junction left unmatched. The germline V gene encodes CDR1 MGHRA and CDR2 YSYEKL. The CDR3 runs to 14 residues.

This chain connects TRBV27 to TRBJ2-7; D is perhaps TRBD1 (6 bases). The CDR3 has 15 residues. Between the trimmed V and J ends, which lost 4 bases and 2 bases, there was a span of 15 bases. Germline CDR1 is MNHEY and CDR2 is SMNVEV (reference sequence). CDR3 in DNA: TGTGCCAGCAGTTGGGGCACAGGGTATACCTACGAGCAGTACTTC. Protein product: CASSWGTGYTYEQYF.

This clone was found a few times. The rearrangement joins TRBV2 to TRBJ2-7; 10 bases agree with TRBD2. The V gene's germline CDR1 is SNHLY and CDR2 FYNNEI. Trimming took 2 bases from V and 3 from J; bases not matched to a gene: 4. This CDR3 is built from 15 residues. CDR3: CASSEPIAGGYEQYF. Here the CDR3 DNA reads TGTGCCAGCAGTGAACCTATAGCGGGAGGCTACGAGCAGTACTTC.

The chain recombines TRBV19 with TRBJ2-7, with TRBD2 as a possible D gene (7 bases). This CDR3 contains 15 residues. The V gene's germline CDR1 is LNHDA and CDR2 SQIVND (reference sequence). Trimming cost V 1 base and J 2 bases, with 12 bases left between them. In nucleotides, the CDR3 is TGTGCCAGTAGTATAGCGGGGGGCCGGACCTACGAGCAGTACTTC. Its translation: CASSIAGGRTYEQYF.

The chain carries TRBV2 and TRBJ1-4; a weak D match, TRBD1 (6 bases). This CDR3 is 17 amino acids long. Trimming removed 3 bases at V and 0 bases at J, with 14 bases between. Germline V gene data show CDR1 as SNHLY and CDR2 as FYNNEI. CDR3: CASSDDGTPATNEKLFF. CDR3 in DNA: TGTGCCAGCAGTGATGATGGGACACCTGCAACTAATGAAAAACTGTTTTTT.

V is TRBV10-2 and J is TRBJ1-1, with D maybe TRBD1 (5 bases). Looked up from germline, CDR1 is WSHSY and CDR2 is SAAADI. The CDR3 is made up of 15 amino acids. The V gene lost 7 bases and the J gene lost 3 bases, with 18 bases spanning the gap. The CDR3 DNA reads TGCGCCAGCATAGACTGGGGCGGCGTTCACACTGAAGCTTTCTTT. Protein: CASIDWGGVHTEAFF.

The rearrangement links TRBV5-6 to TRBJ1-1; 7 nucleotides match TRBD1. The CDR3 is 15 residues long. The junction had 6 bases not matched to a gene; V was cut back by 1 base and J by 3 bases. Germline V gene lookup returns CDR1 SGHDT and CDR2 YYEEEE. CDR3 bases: TGTGCCAGCAGCTTGATTGGTAGGGGGCACACTGAAGCTTTCTTT. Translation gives CASSLIGRGHTEAFF.